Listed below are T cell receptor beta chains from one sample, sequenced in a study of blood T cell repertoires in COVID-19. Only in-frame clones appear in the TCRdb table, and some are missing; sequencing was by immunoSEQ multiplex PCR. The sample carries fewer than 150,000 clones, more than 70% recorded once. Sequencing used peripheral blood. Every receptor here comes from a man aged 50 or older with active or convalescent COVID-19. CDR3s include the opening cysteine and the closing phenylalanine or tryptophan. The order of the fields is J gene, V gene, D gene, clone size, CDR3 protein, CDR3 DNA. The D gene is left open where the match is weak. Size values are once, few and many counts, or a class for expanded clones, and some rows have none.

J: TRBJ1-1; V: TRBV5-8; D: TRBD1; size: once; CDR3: CASSSGQVMNTEAFF; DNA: TGTGCCAGCAGCTCGGGACAGGTGATGAACACTGAAGCTTTCTTT
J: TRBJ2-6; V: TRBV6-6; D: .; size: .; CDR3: CASSLDRRTSGANVLTF; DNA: TGTGCCAGCAGTCTCGACAGGCGAACTTCTGGGGCCAACGTCCTGACTTTC
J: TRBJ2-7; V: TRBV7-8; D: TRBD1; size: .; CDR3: CASSLEGTAKYEQYF; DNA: TGTGCCAGCAGCTTAGAAGGGACAGCCAAGTACGAGCAGTACTTC
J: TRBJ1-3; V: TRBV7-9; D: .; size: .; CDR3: CASIDSSGNTIYF; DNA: TGTGCCAGCATCGACAGCTCTGGAAACACCATATATTTT
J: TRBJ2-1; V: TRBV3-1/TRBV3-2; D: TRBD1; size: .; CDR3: CASSQDPGTGSREQFF; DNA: TGTGCCAGCAGCCAAGATCCCGGGACAGGGAGTCGCGAGCAGTTCTTC
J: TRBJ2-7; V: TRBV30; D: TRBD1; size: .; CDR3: CAWRDRGMAYEQYF; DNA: TGTGCCTGGAGGGACAGGGGTATGGCCTACGAGCAGTACTTC
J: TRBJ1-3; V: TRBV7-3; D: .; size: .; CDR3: CASSLWGTGNTIYF; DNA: TGTGCCAGCAGCTTATGGGGCACTGGAAACACCATATATTTT
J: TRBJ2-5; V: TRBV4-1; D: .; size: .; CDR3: CASSPGILNEETQYF; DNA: TGCGCCAGCAGCCCAGGGATTTTGAACGAAGAGACCCAGTACTTC
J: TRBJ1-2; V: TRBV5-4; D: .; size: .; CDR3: CASSLGQDSYGYTF; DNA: TGTGCCAGCAGCTTGGGGCAGGATAGCTATGGCTACACCTTC
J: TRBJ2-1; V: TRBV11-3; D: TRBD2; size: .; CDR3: CASSHGLALYNEQFF; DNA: TGTGCCAGCAGCCACGGACTAGCGCTTTACAATGAGCAGTTCTTC
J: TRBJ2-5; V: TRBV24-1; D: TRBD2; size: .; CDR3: CATSDPGLAGWETQYF; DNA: TGTGCCACCAGTGACCCGGGACTAGCGGGGTGGGAGACCCAGTACTTC
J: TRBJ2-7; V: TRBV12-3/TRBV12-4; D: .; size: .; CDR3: CASSLQGYEQYF; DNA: TGTGCCAGCAGTTTACAGGGGTACGAGCAGTACTTC
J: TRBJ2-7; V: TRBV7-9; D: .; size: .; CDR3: CASSLAGGDEQYF; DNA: TGTGCCAGCAGCTTAGCGGGAGGAGACGAGCAGTACTTC
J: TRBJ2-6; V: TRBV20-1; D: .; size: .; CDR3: CSASTLAAGANVLTF; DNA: TGCAGTGCTAGTACTTTAGCGGCTGGGGCCAACGTCCTGACTTTC
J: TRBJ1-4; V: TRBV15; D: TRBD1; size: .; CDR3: CATSTRTGTNEKLFF; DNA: TGTGCCACCAGCACCAGGACAGGTACTAATGAAAAACTGTTTTTT
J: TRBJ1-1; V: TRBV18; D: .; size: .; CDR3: CASSPAWTEAFF; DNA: TGTGCCAGCTCACCTGCGTGGACTGAAGCTTTCTTT
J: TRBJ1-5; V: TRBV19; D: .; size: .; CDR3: CASSIMEGQPQHF; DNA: TGTGCCAGTAGTATAATGGAGGGTCAGCCCCAGCATTTT
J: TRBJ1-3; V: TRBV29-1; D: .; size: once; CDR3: CSVEGGSTIYF; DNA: TGCAGCGTTGAGGGGGGTAGCACCATATATTTT
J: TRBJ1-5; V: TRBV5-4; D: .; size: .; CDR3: CASSLDRDNQPQHF; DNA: TGTGCCAGCAGCTTGGACAGAGACAATCAGCCCCAGCATTTT
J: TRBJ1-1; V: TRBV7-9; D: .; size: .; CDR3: CASSRQAYTEAFF; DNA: TGTGCCAGCAGCCGACAGGCCTACACTGAAGCTTTCTTT
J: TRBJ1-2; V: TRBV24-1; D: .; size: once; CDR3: CATSDFQGYGYTF; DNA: TGTGCCACCAGTGATTTCCAGGGGTATGGCTACACCTTC
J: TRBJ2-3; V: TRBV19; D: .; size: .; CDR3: CASSSHPGRGTTDTQYF; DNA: TGTGCCAGTAGTAGCCACCCGGGCCGGGGGACCACAGATACGCAGTATTTT
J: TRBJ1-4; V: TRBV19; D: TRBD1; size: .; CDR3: CASSRADRNEKLFF; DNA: TGTGCCAGTAGTAGGGCGGACAGGAATGAAAAACTGTTTTTT
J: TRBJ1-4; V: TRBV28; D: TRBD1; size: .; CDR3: CASSLRQTGGNEKLFF; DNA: TGTGCCAGCAGTTTACGCCAGACAGGGGGGAATGAAAAACTGTTTTTT
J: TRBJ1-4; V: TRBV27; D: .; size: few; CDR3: CASSSLGPNEKLFF; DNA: TGTGCCAGCAGCTCACTGGGCCCTAATGAAAAACTGTTTTTT